This record looks at one TCR beta chain sequence and its context. The antigen is undetermined. This entry comes from a study of cytomegalovirus exposure and HLA in healthy donors. Each of the donors was a healthy bone marrow donor. PCR involved 60 Vbeta and 13 Jbeta primers. Measured with immunoSEQ multiplex PCR; TCRdb has only the in-frame clones, and not every one. In all, the sample yields around 75,000 clones. Points from the study as a whole: Reported findings show TCR beta sequences accurately forecast HLA-A and HLA-B alleles in most subjects. The authors considered a cluster of highly shared sequence variants likely to be a sequencing artifact.

The receptor's source is a man in his forties or fifties in good health and CMV-seropositive. Material for sequencing was PBMCs.

The CDR3 loop is CAWRPGGVGELFF. CDR3 in DNA: TGTGCCTGGAGGCCCGGGGGTGTCGGGGAGCTGTTTTTT. V gene TRBV30 combines with J gene TRBJ2-2; perhaps TRBD2 as D (6 bases). V dropped 3 bases and J dropped 7 bases, with 12 bases sitting between them. This CDR3 region has 13 residues. CDR1 and CDR2 (germline): GTSNPN, SVGIG (reference sequence). Combining the CDR3 with reference TRBV30 and TRBJ2-2 gives the whole variable domain SQTIHQWPATLVQPVGSPLSLECTVEGTSNPNLYWYRQAAGRGLQLLFYSVGIGQISSEVPQNLSASRPQDRQFILSSKKLLLSDSGFYLCAWRPGGVGELFFGEGSRLTVL.